The 11 T cell receptor beta chains in this list originate from one sample, sequenced in a study of neurological immune-mediated disorders. TCRdb processed the 5' RACE reads anew with MiXCR; each CDR3 protein has one entry. Among 65,000 to 95,000 distinct CDR3 sequences listed, roughly 4.8% were seen once. Sequencing input: PBMCs. The source is a woman in her 30s with multiple sclerosis.

This clonotype turned up a few times. The rearrangement uses TRBV3-1 and TRBJ1-1, with D perhaps matching TRBD1 (5 bases). Looked up from germline, CDR1 is LGHDT and CDR2 is YNNKEL (reference sequence). This CDR3 spans 15 amino acids. Trimming removed 1 base at V and 4 bases at J, with 13 bases between. CDR3 residues: CASSQGGGTPTEAFF. The CDR3 DNA is TGTGCCAGCAGCCAAGGTGGGGGAACCCCCACTGAAGCTTTCTTT.

This clonotype was counted many times. This chain uses TRBV24-1 with TRBJ2-3; D is perhaps TRBD1 or TRBD2 (6 bases each). Germline-derived CDR1 and CDR2 are KGHDR and SFDVKD. CDR3 length equals 15 residues. V lost 3 bases, J lost 2 bases, and 11 bases lay in between. In nucleotides, the CDR3 is TGTGCCACCAGTGATGGAGGGGGGCCCACAGATACGCAGTATTTT. Its protein is CATSDGGGPTDTQYF.

This clonotype was seen repeatedly, ten times or more. The chain has TRBV25-1 and TRBJ2-2, with D maybe TRBD1 (6 bases). CDR3 length equals 13 residues. Germline V gives CDR1 MGHDK, CDR2 SYGVNS. Trimming cost V 3 bases and J 8 bases, with 10 bases left between them. The CDR3 reads CASSESGTGELFF. The CDR3 region has the DNA TGTGCCAGCAGTGAGTCAGGGACAGGGGAGCTGTTTTTT.

This clonotype was counted between two and nine times. The CDR3: CSAWTGDLSSYNSPLHF. CDR3 bases: TGCAGTGCCTGGACAGGGGACCTAAGCTCCTATAATTCACCCCTCCACTTT. The rearrangement joins TRBV20-1 to TRBJ1-6; 9 positions match TRBD1. The CDR3 length is 17 residues. Per germline, CDR1 DFQATT and CDR2 SNEGSKA (reference sequence). The trim removed 6 bases at V and 0 bases at J, leaving 9 bases unmatched.

There are a few counts of this clonotype. The V and J genes are TRBV20-1 and TRBJ2-2; D not resolved. This CDR3 has 17 residues. Germline CDR1 DFQATT, CDR2 SNEGSKA (reference sequence). The germline V and J ends were trimmed by 4 bases and 0 bases, with 18 bases remaining between them. The CDR3 loop reads CSATGMVGIPNTGELFF. The CDR3 DNA is TGCAGTGCTACCGGAATGGTAGGGATCCCGAACACCGGGGAGCTGTTTTTT.

This clonotype was found a few times. The CDR3 DNA reads as TGCAGCGTTGAGTGGGACACCGGGGAGCTGTTTTTT. This gives the protein CSVEWDTGELFF. V is TRBV29-1 and J is TRBJ2-2, with unresolved D. Germline CDR1 is SQVTM and CDR2 is ANQGSEA. This CDR3 is built from 12 residues. V was trimmed by 3 bases and J by 3 bases, leaving 5 bases between them.

This clonotype was observed many times. V and J are TRBV25-1 and TRBJ2-5; 7 bases agree with TRBD1. J lost 5 bases, V lost 5 bases, and 8 bases had no gene match. Germline loops: CDR1 MGHDK, CDR2 SYGVNS. The CDR3 has 14 amino acids. The CDR3, as DNA: TGTGCCAGCAGTCCGCTAGGGGGCCGGGAGACCCAGTACTTC. Translating it yields CASSPLGGRETQYF. The whole variable domain, remainder taken from reference TRBV25-1 and TRBJ2-5, is EADIYQTPRYLVIGTGKKITLECSQTMGHDKMYWYQQDPGMELHLIHYSYGVNSTEKGDLSSESTVSRIRTEHFPLTLESARPSHTSQYLCASSPLGGRETQYFGPGTRLLVL.

The rearrangement uses TRBV20-1 and TRBJ1-6; the D gene is possibly TRBD1 (5 bases). Trimming left V 3 bases short and J 9 bases short, with 18 bases between. Germline V CDR1 and CDR2: DFQATT, SNEGSKA (reference sequence). This CDR3 spans 15 amino acids. The CDR3 DNA is TGCAGTGCTAGTGTGCAGGGCCTGGGCGGTTCACCCCTCCACTTT. Its protein is CSASVQGLGGSPLHF.

In its sample, this clonotype was seen a few times. The chain carries TRBV20-1 and TRBJ2-3; 7 bases align to TRBD1. Looked up from germline, CDR1 is DFQATT and CDR2 is SNEGSKA (reference sequence). J lost 2 bases, V lost 1 base, and 12 bases had no gene match. The CDR3 spans 17 residues. The CDR3, as DNA: TGCAGTGCTAGAGGGCCAGGGACAGCGGTCGTCACAGATACGCAGTATTTT. Amino acids: CSARGPGTAVVTDTQYF.

This clonotype appeared many times. V gene TRBV5-6 combines with J gene TRBJ2-1, with 9 bases identical to TRBD2. The CDR3 totals 15 residues. V was clipped by 2 bases and J by 4 bases; unmatched bases: 4. Per germline, CDR1 SGHDT and CDR2 YYEEEE. DNA of the CDR3: TGTGCCAGCAGCTTCGGGACTAGCCGATACAATGAGCAGTTCTTC. It translates to CASSFGTSRYNEQFF. The variable domain in full, with the rest retrieved from reference TRBV5-6 and TRBJ2-1, is DAGVTQSPTHLIKTRGQQVTLRCSPKSGHDTVSWYQQALGQGPQFIFQYYEEEERQRGNFPDRFSGHQFPNYSSELNVNALLLGDSALYLCASSFGTSRYNEQFFGPGTRLTVL.

This clonotype is a singleton in its sample. The gene calls are TRBV20-1 and TRBJ2-5, with D hard to call. With 8 bases removed from V and 2 bases from J, the gap between germline ends came to 9 bases. The CDR3 spans 11 residues. In germline, CDR1 is DFQATT, CDR2 SNEGSKA (reference sequence). CDR3 amino acids: CSLVRQETQYF. The DNA for the CDR3 is TGCAGTTTAGTCCGGCAAGAGACCCAGTACTTC.